The 8 T cell receptor beta chains given below trace back to one sample, sequenced in a study of blood T cell repertoires in COVID-19. Repertoires were generated with immunoSEQ multiplex PCR, while TCRdb's copy carries only in-frame clones and drops some. This sample yields hundreds of thousands of clones, of which nearly 90% are seen a single time; less than 1.5% belongs to the top ten. Sample: PBMCs or T cells enriched from blood (not recorded which). The receptors come from a woman younger than 30 who had been exposed to COVID-19.

This clone has a single count. The V and J genes are TRBV2 and TRBJ1-4; TRBD1 is a possible D gene (5 bases). Per germline, CDR1 SNHLY and CDR2 FYNNEI. The V and J ends lost 3 bases and 8 bases respectively, with 16 bases between them. There are 15 residues in the CDR3. The CDR3 DNA follows: TGTGCCAGCAGTGATCCTGGGGGGGTCAGGGAAAAACTGTTTTTT. Amino acids: CASSDPGGVREKLFF.

The chain is built from TRBV4-2 and TRBJ2-1; TRBD2 aligns across 13 bases. Trimming at V came to 3 bases and at J to 6 bases, leaving 14 bases not matched to a gene. This CDR3 has 19 residues. The V gene's germline CDR1 is LGHNA and CDR2 YNFKEQ. CDR3 DNA: TGTGCCAGCAGCCAGGGAGGAGCCAGACTAGCGGGAGGCCCCAATGAGCAGTTCTTC. It codes for CASSQGGARLAGGPNEQFF.

The V call is TRBV27, the J call TRBJ2-1, with 7 bases aligning to TRBD2. CDR3 size: 15 residues. In germline, CDR1 is MNHEY, CDR2 SMNVEV (reference sequence). V lost 5 bases and J lost 7; bases outside the gene matches: 11. The CDR3 here is CASSRGGSLGNEQFF. The DNA of the CDR3 is TGTGCCAGCAGTCGGGGCGGGAGTTTAGGGAATGAGCAGTTCTTC.

The chain couples TRBV6-4 to TRBJ1-5; weak D call: TRBD1 (6 bases). The CDR3 contains 16 residues. The V end lost 0 bases, the J end lost 2 bases, and 11 bases lay between the germline ends. The germline CDR1 and CDR2 sequences are MRHNA and SNTAGT. CDR3 coding DNA: TGTGCCAGCAGTGACTCGAAAGGGGGGGGCAATCAGCCCCAGCATTTT. Its protein product is CASSDSKGGGNQPQHF.

This clone appeared a few times. This CDR3 reads CASSQVQGNTEAFF. Written as DNA, the CDR3 is TGTGCCAGCAGCCAAGTGCAGGGGAACACTGAAGCTTTCTTT. The rearrangement joins TRBV3-1 (or the pseudogene TRBV3-2) to TRBJ1-1; a possible D gene is TRBD1 (5 bases). V was shortened by 1 base and J by 1 base, with 7 bases between the two germline ends. Germline CDR1 LGHDT, CDR2 YNNKEL (reference sequence). This CDR3 has 14 amino acids.

V is TRBV5-6 and J is TRBJ2-7, with 8 bases aligning to TRBD1. J was trimmed by 4 bases and V by 0 bases; bases with no gene match: 12. The CDR3 loop spans 17 amino acids. Germline V lookup: CDR1 SGHDT, CDR2 YYEEEE. CDR3 nucleotide sequence: TGTGCCAGCAGCTTGGAAGGCAGGGGGCTTCCTGATTACGAGCAGTACTTC. Its translation: CASSLEGRGLPDYEQYF.

CDR3 in DNA: TGTGCCAGCAGTTTGAAGGGGTATAATTCACCCCTCCACTTT. Amino acid sequence: CASSLKGYNSPLHF. The chain employs TRBV6-2 or TRBV6-3 and TRBJ1-6; a possible D gene is TRBD1 (5 bases). V lost 4 bases and J 4 bases, leaving 8 bases between the germline ends. This CDR3 is 14 amino acids long. Germline values: CDR1 MNHEY, CDR2 SVGEGT.

This sequence joins TRBV28 and TRBJ1-1; 8 bases are a match to TRBD1. Germline-derived CDR1 and CDR2 are MDHEN and SYDVKM. The CDR3 is made up of 14 amino acids. V trimming: 7 bases; J trimming: 2 bases; junction bases outside the gene matches: 6. CDR3 region: CASNQGALNTEAFF. CDR3 DNA sequence: TGTGCCAGCAACCAGGGGGCGTTAAACACTGAAGCTTTCTTT.